This TCR beta chain was sequenced for a study of blood T cell repertoires in COVID-19. On the study more broadly: Both acute and convalescent COVID-19 samples were obtained from the United States, Italy and Spain. T cells, B-cell-depleted T cells, or PBMCs supplied cDNA or gDNA.

Authors' analysis steps: Estimated nucleated cell counts came from reference gene primer amplification. Assay used: immunoSEQ multiplex PCR; TCRdb lists only in-frame clones, some missing. Clone size and the V and J calls come from that table; the DNA yielded D and trimming. There are some 290,000 clones in the sample; approximately 86% occur only once, and 2% to 2.5% lies in the top ten. V gave up 4 bases and J gave up 6 bases; unmatched junction bases: 9. The CDR3 extends over 15 amino acids. CDR1 is SGHRS and CDR2 is YFSETQ in the germline V gene. The source of this sequence is a woman aged 45 to 65 who had recovered from COVID-19. The rearrangement uses TRBV5-1 and TRBJ2-7; the match to TRBD1 covers 11 bases. Sample: peripheral blood. CDR3 DNA sequence: TGCGCCAGCAGCCATAGGACAGGGGGCGTCGCCGAGCAGTACTTC. Its protein product is CASSHRTGGVAEQYF.